The 24 T cell receptor beta chains listed next were all sequenced from one sample in a study of cytomegalovirus exposure and HLA in healthy donors. With 60 Vbeta and 13 Jbeta primers, the PCR was carried out. Here immunoSEQ multiplex PCR was the method, and the copy in TCRdb shows in-frame clones only, minus some. The table has roughly 90,000 clones, roughly 78% seen once; the top ten hold 5.5% to 8%. Sequencing input: PBMCs. The receptors were gathered from a man aged 30 to 45 in good health and CMV-seronegative.

The chain couples TRBV5-4 to TRBJ2-1, with 13 nucleotides matching TRBD2. CDR3 length equals 17 residues. CDR1 SGHNT and CDR2 YYREEE come from the germline V gene (reference sequence). J was trimmed by 7 bases and V by 3 bases; bases with no gene match: 10. CDR3 sequence (DNA): TGTGCCAGCAGCTGGAAACGACTAGCGGGAGGTCAAAATGAGCAGTTCTTC. As protein: CASSWKRLAGGQNEQFF.

The sample holds one count of this clone. The gene calls are TRBV27 and TRBJ1-6; D call uncertain. The ends were cut back, 6 bases at V and 7 bases at J, with 10 bases in the middle. The CDR3 has 13 amino acids. From germline, CDR1 is MNHEY and CDR2 SMNVEV (reference sequence). The CDR3 reads CASRLTSNSPLHF. In DNA form, the CDR3 reads TGTGCCAGCAGGCTGACATCGAATTCACCCCTCCACTTT.

The CDR3 DNA reads as TGTGCCAGCAGTGATAAGGGGACAGGGGGCCGCGAGGGCACAGATACGCAGTATTTT. Translating it yields CASSDKGTGGREGTDTQYF. The chain carries TRBV6-4 and TRBJ2-3; 12 bases are shared with TRBD1. The length of the CDR3 is 19 residues. Losses at the gene ends were 3 bases for V and 1 base for J; bases not matched to a gene: 11. In germline, CDR1 is MRHNA, CDR2 SNTAGT.

The chain has TRBV19 and TRBJ1-2; no firm D call. V was trimmed by 5 bases and J by 4 bases, leaving 8 bases between them. Germline V gene lookup returns CDR1 LNHDA and CDR2 SQIVND (reference sequence). The CDR3 has 12 amino acids. The CDR3 loop is CASSRTAYGYTF. CDR3 DNA sequence: TGTGCCAGTAGTCGTACAGCCTATGGCTACACCTTC.

This clone is medium-sized in the sample. The gene calls are TRBV18 and TRBJ1-2; the match to TRBD1 covers 9 bases. Trimming at V came to 4 bases and at J to 7 bases, leaving 10 bases not matched to a gene. CDR3 length: 15 residues. Germline values: CDR1 KGHSH, CDR2 LQKENI. In DNA, the CDR3 is TGTGCCAGCTCACACCTACAGGGGGCGCAAAGTGGCTACACCTTC. Protein: CASSHLQGAQSGYTF.

The rearrangement uses TRBV7-9 and TRBJ1-4; D might be TRBD1 (6 bases). The CDR3 runs to 14 residues. With 5 bases removed from V and 3 bases from J, the gap between germline ends came to 10 bases. Per germline, CDR1 SEHNR and CDR2 FQNEAQ (reference sequence). The CDR3 DNA reads TGTGCCAGCAGCCCACAGGGTCCTAATGAAAAACTGTTTTTT. As protein: CASSPQGPNEKLFF.

The chain joins TRBV10-2 to TRBJ2-7; weak D call: TRBD1 (5 bases). The V and J ends lost 5 bases and 3 bases respectively, with 11 bases between them. The CDR3 covers 13 residues. The germline V gene encodes CDR1 WSHSY and CDR2 SAAADI. The CDR3 bases are TGCGCCAGCAGTAACGACAGAAACTACGAGCAGTACTTC. Amino acids: CASSNDRNYEQYF.

The chain combines TRBV30 with TRBJ1-4, with 9 nucleotides matching TRBD1. The CDR3 loop spans 13 amino acids. V trimming: 5 bases; J trimming: 6 bases; junction bases outside the gene matches: 4. In germline, CDR1 is GTSNPN, CDR2 SVGIG (reference sequence). CDR3 sequence reads: CAWARQGDEKLFF. CDR3 in DNA: TGTGCCTGGGCGAGACAGGGGGATGAAAAACTGTTTTTT.

This chain connects TRBV29-1 to TRBJ2-5; 7 positions match TRBD1. CDR1 and CDR2 from the germline V gene are SQVTM and ANQGSEA. The J segment lost 2 bases and the V segment lost 4 bases, leaving 4 bases of the junction unmatched. This CDR3 is 13 amino acids long. Written as DNA, the CDR3 is TGCAGCGTTGCCGGGACAGCACAAGAGACCCAGTACTTC. This gives the protein CSVAGTAQETQYF.

The V call is TRBV14, the J call TRBJ2-5, with TRBD2 matching 8 bases. V lost 3 bases and J lost 3; bases outside the gene matches: 6. Germline V gene data show CDR1 as SGHDN and CDR2 as FVKESK. The CDR3 has 15 residues. The CDR3: CASSHLQAGEETQYF. CDR3 in DNA: TGTGCCAGCAGCCACCTCCAAGCGGGAGAAGAGACCCAGTACTTC.

The rearrangement joins TRBV6-5 to TRBJ1-2; 7 bases are shared with TRBD1. Trimming cost V 2 bases and J 6 bases; bases outside gene matches: 3. The CDR3 loop spans 13 amino acids. Per the germline V gene, CDR1 is MNHEY and CDR2 is SVGAGI. CDR3 bases: TGTGCCAGCAGTTACCTGACAGGGAATGGCTACACCTTC. Translated, it gives CASSYLTGNGYTF.

The chain links TRBV7-9 to TRBJ1-3, with 9 nucleotides matching TRBD1. CDR3 size: 15 residues. Unmatched junction bases numbered 10, after V lost 5 bases and J lost 8 bases. The germline V gene encodes CDR1 SEHNR and CDR2 FQNEAQ (reference sequence). The CDR3 nucleotides read TGTGCCAGCAGCCCCAAGGACAGGGGTAGGGACACCATATATTTT. Its translation is CASSPKDRGRDTIYF.

In nucleotides, the CDR3 is TGTGCCAGCAGTGGACCGAGTCTGACAGGGGGCTTAGCGAGTGAAGCTTTCTTT. Amino acid sequence: CASSGPSLTGGLASEAFF. This chain links TRBV6-1 with TRBJ1-1, with TRBD1 identical over 10 bases. V shed 4 bases, J shed 7 bases, and the junction held 18 bases outside the gene matches. Germline loops: CDR1 MNHNS, CDR2 SASEGT. CDR3 length equals 18 residues.

This chain links TRBV10-2 with TRBJ1-5, with D possibly TRBD1 on 5 matching bases. The CDR3 has 13 residues. Germline V CDR1 and CDR2: WSHSY, SAAADI. V lost 6 bases and J lost 5, with 11 bases in between. The DNA of the CDR3 is TGCGCCAGCAGAGACAGATACGATCAGCCCCAGCATTTT. Protein: CASRDRYDQPQHF.

CDR3 region: CASKGERAPSNNEQFF. The CDR3 nucleotides read TGTGCCAGCAAGGGGGAGCGTGCCCCGAGCAACAATGAGCAGTTCTTC. V gene TRBV2 combines with J gene TRBJ2-1, with D possibly TRBD1 on 6 matching bases. The CDR3 consists of 16 residues. V was trimmed by 7 bases and J by 5 bases, leaving 21 bases between them. Looked up from germline, CDR1 is SNHLY and CDR2 is FYNNEI.

There are a few counts of this clone. The chain employs TRBV29-1 and TRBJ2-1; D is possibly TRBD2 (5 bases). V lost 7 bases to trimming and J lost 5 bases, with 12 bases between them. Germline assignment: CDR1 SQVTM and CDR2 ANQGSEA. This CDR3 contains 12 residues. In nucleotides, the CDR3 is TGCAGCGCGGGGAGTTCGGACAATGAGCAGTTCTTC. It is translated as CSAGSSDNEQFF.

The rearrangement uses TRBV27 and TRBJ2-3; unclear D gene. Germline CDR1 is MNHEY and CDR2 is SMNVEV (reference sequence). V lost 4 bases, J lost 1 base, and 12 bases lay in between. The CDR3 length is 15 residues. This chain's CDR3 is CASSSFERGTDTQYF. CDR3 nucleotides: TGTGCCAGCAGTTCTTTCGAACGGGGCACAGATACGCAGTATTTT.

The J gene is TRBJ2-7, the V gene TRBV14; possibly TRBD1 for D (6 bases). V was shortened by 4 bases and J by 0 bases, with 10 bases between the two germline ends. The CDR3 contains 14 residues. Germline lookup yields CDR1 SGHDN and CDR2 FVKESK. The DNA of the CDR3 is TGTGCCAGCAGCCCAGCAGGGGTCTCCTACGAGCAGTACTTC. Translating gives CASSPAGVSYEQYF.

The chain employs TRBV4-1 and TRBJ1-2; tentatively, D is TRBD1 (5 bases). Germline V CDR1 and CDR2: MGHRA, YSYEKL. V was clipped by 1 base and J by 3 bases, with 12 bases between them. This CDR3 has 15 residues. Here the CDR3 reads CASSQAQGVYYGYTF. CDR3 DNA: TGCGCCAGCAGCCAAGCACAAGGGGTATACTATGGCTACACCTTC.

A single count supports this clone. The CDR3 sequence: CASRGLLASYNEQFF. Here the CDR3 DNA reads TGTGCCAGCAGGGGCCTACTAGCGTCCTACAATGAGCAGTTCTTC. The V call is TRBV28, the J call TRBJ2-1; 7 bases are shared with TRBD2. Germline V gene sequence: CDR1 MDHEN, CDR2 SYDVKM. Trimming at V came to 6 bases and at J to 1 base, leaving 6 bases not matched to a gene. The CDR3 runs 15 residues.

V is TRBV11-1 and J is TRBJ1-3; the D is unclear. The CDR3 covers 15 residues. Germline-derived CDR1 and CDR2 are SGHAT and FQDESV (reference sequence). V lost 2 bases and J lost 0, with 8 bases in between. CDR3 in amino acids: CASSLNGDSGNTIYF. As DNA, the CDR3 is TGTGCCAGCAGCTTAAACGGAGACTCTGGAAACACCATATATTTT. The full variable domain, its missing parts supplied by reference TRBV11-1 and TRBJ1-3, is EAEVAQSPRYKITEKSQAVAFWCDPISGHATLYWYRQILGQGPELLVQFQDESVVDDSQLPKDRFSAERLKGVDSTLKIQPAELGDSAMYLCASSLNGDSGNTIYFGEGSWLTVV.

The chain links TRBV7-2 to TRBJ1-1; D might be TRBD1 (6 bases). The V gene's germline CDR1 is SGHTA and CDR2 FQGNSA. Trimming removed 1 base at V and 2 bases at J, with 17 bases between. The CDR3 sequence is 17 residues long. The CDR3: CASSLDGGIVYNTEAFF. The CDR3 bases are TGTGCCAGCAGCTTAGATGGGGGCATTGTTTATAACACTGAAGCTTTCTTT. Full variable domain (remainder filled in from reference TRBV7-2 and TRBJ1-1): GAGVSQSPSNKVTEKGKDVELRCDPISGHTALYWYRQSLGQGLEFLIYFQGNSAPDKSGLPSDRFSAERTGGSVSTLTIQRTQQEDSAVYLCASSLDGGIVYNTEAFFGQGTRLTVV.

The gene calls are TRBV10-3 and TRBJ1-6; D is perhaps TRBD1 (5 bases). Germline V gene lookup returns CDR1 ENHRY and CDR2 SYGVKD. The CDR3 has 13 amino acids. V was trimmed by 9 bases and J by 7 bases, leaving 13 bases between them. CDR3 sequence reads: CAIQDKVNSPLHF. The CDR3 DNA follows: TGTGCCATTCAGGACAAGGTCAATTCACCCCTCCACTTT.

V is TRBV15 and J is TRBJ2-1; TRBD1 is a possible D gene (5 bases). V lost 3 bases, J lost 7 bases, and 13 bases lay in between. CDR3 length: 14 amino acids. Germline V gene sequence: CDR1 LNHNV, CDR2 YYDKDF (reference sequence). The chain's CDR3 is CATSRRTPGNEQFF. The CDR3 DNA reads TGTGCCACCAGCAGGAGGACGCCAGGGAATGAGCAGTTCTTC.